These 5 T cell receptor beta chains came from one sample sequenced in a study of shared clonotypes between healthy human individuals. The table came from immunoSEQ multiplex PCR; TCRdb's copy has only in-frame clones and leaves some out. The sample has some 500,000 clones; around 80% are singletons. The material sequenced was PBMCs. These receptors were collected from a middle-aged woman in good health. Some clones in this sample may be carry-over from other donors' samples.

There are a few counts of this clone. V gene TRBV28 combines with J gene TRBJ1-1; no clear D gene. Trimming stripped 2 bases from V and 2 bases from J, with 12 bases between. Germline values: CDR1 MDHEN, CDR2 SYDVKM. This CDR3 is built from 15 residues. CDR3 DNA: TGTGCCAGCAGTTTACCCACACCAAGAAACACTGAAGCTTTCTTT. This sequence encodes CASSLPTPRNTEAFF.

Written as DNA, the CDR3 is TGTGCCAGCAGTTTCTTGGGACTAGCGGGAGTGGATACGCAGTATTTT. It codes for CASSFLGLAGVDTQYF. The chain has TRBV27 and TRBJ2-3; 14 nucleotides align to TRBD2. The CDR3 runs 16 residues. CDR1 MNHEY and CDR2 SMNVEV come from the germline V gene (reference sequence). V was clipped by 3 bases and J by 6 bases; unmatched bases: 5.

The chain has TRBV19 and TRBJ2-5, with D perhaps matching TRBD2 (6 bases). The CDR3 has 14 residues. Germline V CDR1 and CDR2: LNHDA, SQIVND (reference sequence). The germline V and J ends were trimmed by 3 bases and 5 bases, with 13 bases remaining between them. This chain's CDR3 is CASSMGRHRETQYF. The CDR3 bases are TGTGCCAGTAGTATGGGGAGGCATAGGGAGACCCAGTACTTC.

The chain employs TRBV5-1 and TRBJ2-3; 7 bases are a match to TRBD2. CDR1 is SGHRS, CDR2 YFSETQ, per germline. This CDR3 has 15 amino acids. V shed 4 bases and J 11 bases; nucleotides not matched to a gene: 16. DNA for the CDR3: TGCGCCAGCAGCCCCGCGGGAGTAACCCACGGGGGGCAGTATTTT. Translation gives CASSPAGVTHGGQYF.

This clone is a singleton in its sample. V usage is TRBV9 and J usage is TRBJ2-4; 11 nucleotides line up with TRBD1. Looked up from germline, CDR1 is SGDLS and CDR2 is YYNGEE. J gave up 6 bases and V 0 bases, and 5 bases lay outside the gene matches. This CDR3 spans 16 amino acids. The CDR3 region has the DNA TGTGCCAGCAGCGTAGGGGACAGGGGGTATTCAAACATTCAGTACTTC. It encodes CASSVGDRGYSNIQYF.